The 8 T cell receptor beta chains given below trace back to one sample, sequenced in a study of response to subunit inactivated influenza vaccine. Using its own MiXCR run on the RT-PCR reads, TCRdb lists one record per CDR3 protein. There are around 190,000 distinct CDR3 sequences in the sample; approximately 14% occur only once, and about 26% lies in the top ten. This specimen was CD8+ T cells sorted from PBMCs, taken 5 days after vaccination. The receptors come from a man aged 50 or older who received an inactivated influenza vaccine.

In DNA, the CDR3 is TGTGCCACCAGCAACGGATACAGCACAGATACGCAGTATTTT. As protein: CATSNGYSTDTQYF. The V and J genes are TRBV15 and TRBJ2-3, with D hard to call. CDR1 and CDR2 (germline): LNHNV, YYDKDF (reference sequence). This CDR3 has 14 residues. Trimming removed 4 bases at V and 0 bases at J, with 8 bases between.

The chain carries TRBV5-6 and TRBJ2-7; the D is unclear. Germline V gene data show CDR1 as SGHDT and CDR2 as YYEEEE. The germline V and J ends were trimmed by 0 bases and 1 base, with 8 bases remaining between them. There are 14 residues in the CDR3. The DNA for the CDR3 is TGTGCCAGCAGCTTGGCGGTGGAGTCCTACGAGCAGTACTTC. Translation: CASSLAVESYEQYF.

There are many counts of this clonotype. The J gene is TRBJ2-2, the V gene TRBV29-1; D not resolved. This CDR3 has 14 amino acids. Germline CDR1 reads SQVTM; CDR2 reads ANQGSEA. Between the trimmed V and J ends, which lost 0 bases and 1 base, there was a span of 6 bases. The CDR3 loop reads CSVEDTMNTGELFF. The CDR3 DNA is TGCAGCGTTGAAGACACTATGAACACCGGGGAGCTGTTTTTT.

This clonotype appeared once. This chain links TRBV12-3 or TRBV12-4 with TRBJ2-7; maybe TRBD1 (6 bases). V was trimmed by 6 bases and J by 0 bases, leaving 15 bases between them. CDR3 length equals 15 residues. The CDR3 region is CASRAMDRGSYEQYF. The CDR3 coding sequence is TGTGCCAGCAGAGCTATGGACAGAGGCTCCTACGAGCAGTACTTC.

The chain couples TRBV20-1 to TRBJ2-1, with a possible D match to TRBD2 (6 bases). Trimming removed 3 bases at V and 2 bases at J, with 14 bases between. The CDR3 is made up of 15 amino acids. Germline assignment: CDR1 DFQATT and CDR2 SNEGSKA (reference sequence). The CDR3 protein is CSASGQERAYNEQFF. CDR3 nucleotides: TGCAGTGCTAGTGGTCAAGAGCGGGCCTACAATGAGCAGTTCTTC.

The chain has TRBV25-1 and TRBJ2-3; 7 bases fit TRBD2. Germline CDR1 reads MGHDK; CDR2 reads SYGVNS. Trimming removed 3 bases from V and 8 bases from J; junction bases left unmatched: 11. This CDR3 is built from 15 residues. CDR3 sequence: CASSDRAGNSATQYF. The CDR3, as DNA: TGTGCCAGCAGTGACCGAGCGGGAAATAGCGCTACGCAGTATTTT. The variable domain in full, completed from reference TRBV25-1 and TRBJ2-3, reads EADIYQTPRYLVIGTGKKITLECSQTMGHDKMYWYQQDPGMELHLIHYSYGVNSTEKGDLSSESTVSRIRTEHFPLTLESARPSHTSQYLCASSDRAGNSATQYFGPGTRLTVL.

This clonotype has only a few counts. The V gene is TRBV9, the J gene TRBJ1-1; D is unresolved. The germline V and J ends were trimmed by 0 bases and 4 bases, with 13 bases remaining between them. This CDR3 is built from 15 residues. Germline lookup yields CDR1 SGDLS and CDR2 YYNGEE. The chain's CDR3 is CASSVVSSRGTEAFF. CDR3 nucleotides: TGTGCCAGCAGCGTAGTCTCCTCACGGGGCACTGAAGCTTTCTTT.

This clonotype has just a few counts. The genes are TRBV7-9 and TRBJ2-5; 8 bases align to TRBD2. Germline V gene data show CDR1 as SEHNR and CDR2 as FQNEAQ (reference sequence). The CDR3 consists of 17 residues. With V trimmed by 1 base and J by 6 bases, 13 bases remained unmatched. The DNA for the CDR3 is TGTGCCAGCAGCTTAGATCCGGGACGGGAGGGAGGGAAGACCCAGTACTTC. Encoded protein: CASSLDPGREGGKTQYF.